This is a list of T cell receptor beta chains from one sample in a study of blood T cell repertoires in COVID-19. Clones were sequenced by immunoSEQ multiplex PCR, and TCRdb holds only the in-frame ones, with some missing. The data contain some 250,000 clones, roughly nine tenths of them singletons. What was sequenced was peripheral blood. The receptors originated from a man between 60 and 75 years old with acute or convalescent COVID-19. CDR3s include the opening cysteine and the closing phenylalanine or tryptophan. The D gene is left open where the match is weak. Only part of the rows carry a size: once, few, many, or a class if the clone is expanded.

TRBJ2-1 | TRBD2 | once | TRBV19 | TGTGCCAGTAGTATATTGGGACTAGCCGGAGACAATGAGCAGTTCTTC | CASSILGLAGDNEQFF
TRBJ1-2 | NA | NA | TRBV28 | TGTGCCAGCAGTTTCCGGCGGGGATCCTATGGCTACACCTTC | CASSFRRGSYGYTF
TRBJ1-5 | TRBD1 | few | TRBV6-6 | TGTGCCAGCCTTCCGGGACAGGGGTTGTTGCAGCCCCAGCATTTT | CASLPGQGLLQPQHF
TRBJ2-3 | NA | NA | TRBV6-2/TRBV6-3 | TGTGCCAGCAGCGGCCGGAGGTTCACAGATACGCAGTATTTT | CASSGRRFTDTQYF
TRBJ2-7 | NA | many | TRBV28 | TGTGCCAGCATACCTACCGGCACGGGCTACGAGCAGTACTTC | CASIPTGTGYEQYF
TRBJ1-5 | NA | NA | TRBV30 | TGTGCCTGGACCAACACCGGGGATCAGCCCCAGCATTTT | CAWTNTGDQPQHF
TRBJ2-1 | TRBD2 | NA | TRBV14 | TGTGCCAGCAGCCACCCCCGGATCGGCGGGAGCGGGTTCAATGAGCAGTTCTTC | CASSHPRIGGSGFNEQFF
TRBJ2-1 | TRBD2 | NA | TRBV29-1 | TGCAGCGTTGGACTAGCGGGAGAACGTGAGCAGTTCTTC | CSVGLAGEREQFF
TRBJ1-1 | NA | once | TRBV10-3 | TGTGCCATCAGGGACACCCGTAACACTGAAGCTTTCTTT | CAIRDTRNTEAFF
TRBJ2-2 | NA | NA | TRBV5-5 | TGTGCCAGCAGCTTGAGTCAGGGGACCTCCGGGGAGCTGTTTTTT | CASSLSQGTSGELFF
TRBJ1-5 | TRBD1 | NA | TRBV16 | TGTGCCAGCAGCACAGGGGTTGCTAGCAATCAGCCCCAGCATTTT | CASSTGVASNQPQHF
TRBJ2-7 | NA | NA | TRBV27 | TGTGCCAGCAGTTTATCGGTAACGTTTTCAGGCTACGAGCAGTACTTC | CASSLSVTFSGYEQYF